A selection of T cell receptor beta chains follows, all from one sample in a study of T cell repertoires in cytomegalovirus infection. TCRdb reanalysed the reads using MiXCR and keeps one entry per CDR3 protein. The table includes approximately 130,000 distinct CDR3 sequences, approximately 9.2% detected once. Material: PBMCs. Receptors were obtained from a human donor in good health (CMV status not recorded). Some clones in this sample may be carry-over from other donors' samples. CDR3s include the opening cysteine and the closing phenylalanine or tryptophan. The order of the fields is CDR3 length, J gene, clone size, D gene, V gene, CDR3 DNA, CDR3 protein. A D gene is named only where the DNA matches it firmly. Only part of the rows carry a size: once, few, many, or a class if the clone is expanded.

len: 14
j_gene: TRBJ2-2
abundance: many
d_gene: NA
v_gene: TRBV28
CDR3nt: TGTGCCACCGGCCCGGGACTTCACACCGGGGAGCTGTTTTTT
CDR3aa: CATGPGLHTGELFF

len: 19
j_gene: TRBJ2-2
abundance: many
d_gene: TRBD2
v_gene: TRBV2
CDR3nt: TGTGCCAGCAGTAAGGCGCCCGCTAGCGGGGGACCGAACACCGGGGAGCTGTTTTTT
CDR3aa: CASSKAPASGGPNTGELFF

len: 14
j_gene: TRBJ2-2
abundance: many
d_gene: NA
v_gene: TRBV5-6
CDR3nt: TGTGCCAGCAGCCCGGGTCAAGGGACCGGGGAGCTGTTTTTT
CDR3aa: CASSPGQGTGELFF

len: 14
j_gene: TRBJ1-1
abundance: many
d_gene: TRBD1
v_gene: TRBV11-2
CDR3nt: TGTGCCAGCAGCACCCGGACAGGGAGCACTGAAGCTTTCTTT
CDR3aa: CASSTRTGSTEAFF

len: 14
j_gene: TRBJ2-1
abundance: few
d_gene: TRBD1
v_gene: TRBV20-1
CDR3nt: TGCAGTGCACGGGGACAGGAGATATACAATGAGCAGTTCTTC
CDR3aa: CSARGQEIYNEQFF

len: 15
j_gene: TRBJ2-3
abundance: many
d_gene: NA
v_gene: TRBV5-4
CDR3nt: TGTGCCAGCAGCTTGGCGACGGGGAAGGCGGATACGCAGTATTTT
CDR3aa: CASSLATGKADTQYF

len: 14
j_gene: TRBJ2-7
abundance: few
d_gene: NA
v_gene: TRBV5-1
CDR3nt: TGCGCCAGCAGCTTGGACCTGAGATCCTACGAGCAGTACTTC
CDR3aa: CASSLDLRSYEQYF

len: 17
j_gene: TRBJ1-6
abundance: few
d_gene: NA
v_gene: TRBV15
CDR3nt: TGTGCCACCAGCAGAGATATCAGACTCTTCTGGGATTCACCCCTCCACTTT
CDR3aa: CATSRDIRLFWDSPLHF

len: 13
j_gene: TRBJ1-1
abundance: many
d_gene: NA
v_gene: TRBV29-1
CDR3nt: TGCAGCGCTGAACAGAATCTGAACACTGAAGCTTTCTTT
CDR3aa: CSAEQNLNTEAFF

len: 14
j_gene: TRBJ1-6
abundance: NA
d_gene: NA
v_gene: TRBV12-3/TRBV12-4
CDR3nt: TGTGCCAGCAGGCTATATAGCTATAATTCACCCCTCCACTTT
CDR3aa: CASRLYSYNSPLHF

len: 13
j_gene: TRBJ1-1
abundance: NA
d_gene: NA
v_gene: TRBV18
CDR3nt: TGTGCCAGCTCACTCCTGTGGGGCACTGAAGCTTTCTTT
CDR3aa: CASSLLWGTEAFF

len: 13
j_gene: TRBJ1-1
abundance: many
d_gene: NA
v_gene: TRBV20-1
CDR3nt: TGCAGTGCTAGACGGGACATCGGCACTGAAGCTTTCTTT
CDR3aa: CSARRDIGTEAFF

len: 16
j_gene: TRBJ1-1
abundance: few
d_gene: NA
v_gene: TRBV11-2
CDR3nt: TGTGCCAGCAGCTTAGAATTCGGGGCGCGGAACACTGAAGCTTTCTTT
CDR3aa: CASSLEFGARNTEAFF

len: 15
j_gene: TRBJ1-1
abundance: once
d_gene: NA
v_gene: TRBV20-1
CDR3nt: TGCAGTGCTAGAATCGGGGGATTAGGGAACACTGAAGCTTTCTTT
CDR3aa: CSARIGGLGNTEAFF

len: 13
j_gene: TRBJ1-2
abundance: many
d_gene: TRBD1
v_gene: TRBV7-9
CDR3nt: TGTGCCAGCACCTCAGGGGGCGGCTATGGCTACACCTTC
CDR3aa: CASTSGGGYGYTF

len: 13
j_gene: TRBJ2-7
abundance: NA
d_gene: NA
v_gene: TRBV14
CDR3nt: TGTGCCAGCAGCCGGTCTAGCTGGTACGAGCAGTACTTC
CDR3aa: CASSRSSWYEQYF

len: 15
j_gene: TRBJ2-5
abundance: many
d_gene: TRBD2
v_gene: TRBV28
CDR3nt: TGTGCCAGCAGTCCCGCGGGGGGCCGAGGGGAGACCCAGTACTTC
CDR3aa: CASSPAGGRGETQYF

len: 13
j_gene: TRBJ2-7
abundance: many
d_gene: NA
v_gene: TRBV7-2
CDR3nt: TGTGCCAGCAGCCGAGAACCTCAGGGCGAGCAGTACTTC
CDR3aa: CASSREPQGEQYF

len: 12
j_gene: TRBJ2-2
abundance: NA
d_gene: TRBD2
v_gene: TRBV3-1
CDR3nt: TGTGCCAGCAGCCAAGGGGGACTAGCGGCCCGTTTT
CDR3aa: CASSQGGLAARF

len: 17
j_gene: TRBJ2-7
abundance: few
d_gene: NA
v_gene: TRBV29-1
CDR3nt: TGCAGCGTTGTCGGTCCGGGACACAGGGGGGGACCTTACGAGCAGTACTTC
CDR3aa: CSVVGPGHRGGPYEQYF

len: 15
j_gene: TRBJ2-3
abundance: many
d_gene: TRBD1
v_gene: TRBV9
CDR3nt: TGTGCCAGCAGCCCTTGGGACAGGGCCATAGATACGCAGTATTTT
CDR3aa: CASSPWDRAIDTQYF

len: 16
j_gene: TRBJ2-7
abundance: many
d_gene: TRBD1
v_gene: TRBV5-5
CDR3nt: TGTGCCAGCAGTTTAATACCGGGACAGGCCTCCTACGAGCAGTACTTC
CDR3aa: CASSLIPGQASYEQYF

len: 14
j_gene: TRBJ2-7
abundance: NA
d_gene: TRBD1
v_gene: TRBV20-1
CDR3nt: TGCAGTGCTCCTGGACAGGGGCGAATCTACGAGCAGTACTTC
CDR3aa: CSAPGQGRIYEQYF

len: 13
j_gene: TRBJ2-7
abundance: many
d_gene: TRBD1
v_gene: TRBV29-1
CDR3nt: TGCAGCGGCAGGGACAGTAGCTCCTACGAGCAGTACTTC
CDR3aa: CSGRDSSSYEQYF

len: 15
j_gene: TRBJ1-6
abundance: few
d_gene: TRBD1
v_gene: TRBV25-1
CDR3nt: TGTGCCAGCAACCCGACAGGGGGCTCCTATTCACCCCTCCACTTT
CDR3aa: CASNPTGGSYSPLHF

len: 14
j_gene: TRBJ2-3
abundance: many
d_gene: NA
v_gene: TRBV6-6
CDR3nt: TGTGCCAGCAGTCAACGGGGGCGCACAGATACGCAGTATTTT
CDR3aa: CASSQRGRTDTQYF

len: 13
j_gene: TRBJ2-7
abundance: NA
d_gene: NA
v_gene: TRBV12-3/TRBV12-4
CDR3nt: TGTGCCAGCAGAAAAACCGTTACCTACGAGCAGTACTTC
CDR3aa: CASRKTVTYEQYF

len: 13
j_gene: TRBJ1-1
abundance: many
d_gene: NA
v_gene: TRBV28
CDR3nt: TGTGCCAGCAGTTTGGGGGTACCGGTTGAAGCTTTCTTT
CDR3aa: CASSLGVPVEAFF

len: 14
j_gene: TRBJ2-2
abundance: NA
d_gene: NA
v_gene: TRBV2
CDR3nt: TGTGCCAGCAGCGGGACGGTGAACACCGGGGAGCTGTTTTTT
CDR3aa: CASSGTVNTGELFF

len: 15
j_gene: TRBJ2-3
abundance: NA
d_gene: TRBD2
v_gene: TRBV20-1
CDR3nt: TGCAGTGCTAGAGGGACTAGCGGGGTGGAAGATACGCAGTATTTT
CDR3aa: CSARGTSGVEDTQYF

len: 11
j_gene: TRBJ2-1
abundance: few
d_gene: NA
v_gene: TRBV20-1
CDR3nt: TGCAGTGCTAGAGCAAACAATGAGCAGTTCTTC
CDR3aa: CSARANNEQFF

len: 13
j_gene: TRBJ1-2
abundance: many
d_gene: NA
v_gene: TRBV19
CDR3nt: TGTGCCAGTAGTCTAGGGACATCCTATGGCTACACCTTC
CDR3aa: CASSLGTSYGYTF

len: 15
j_gene: TRBJ2-5
abundance: many
d_gene: NA
v_gene: TRBV11-2
CDR3nt: TGTGCCAGCAGCTTATGGGGCAGCTTCCAAGAGACCCAGTACTTC
CDR3aa: CASSLWGSFQETQYF

len: 13
j_gene: TRBJ2-5
abundance: many
d_gene: TRBD2
v_gene: TRBV7-2
CDR3nt: TGTGCCAGCAAGCGGGGGGGGCAAGAGACCCAGTACTTC
CDR3aa: CASKRGGQETQYF

len: 16
j_gene: TRBJ2-1
abundance: few
d_gene: TRBD2
v_gene: TRBV3-1
CDR3nt: TGTGCCAGCAGCCAACCGGGACTACCTCCCTACAATGAGCAGTTCTTC
CDR3aa: CASSQPGLPPYNEQFF

len: 18
j_gene: TRBJ1-1
abundance: many
d_gene: TRBD1
v_gene: TRBV11-2
CDR3nt: TGTGCCAGCAGCTTATTCCCCGGGACAGGGTTAATGAACACTGAAGCTTTCTTT
CDR3aa: CASSLFPGTGLMNTEAFF

len: 16
j_gene: TRBJ1-6
abundance: many
d_gene: NA
v_gene: TRBV15
CDR3nt: TGTGCCACGGGGCCGGGAGATAGCTCCTATAATTCACCCCTCCACTTT
CDR3aa: CATGPGDSSYNSPLHF